This section outlines one T cell receptor (beta chain) sequence together with its context. The target antigen is unknown. This sample is drawn from a study of shared clonotypes between healthy human individuals. The study's findings and limits: Naive subsets typically showed greater estimated richness than memory subsets.

Several immunoSEQ plates received, in even portions, the genomic DNA of each subset. On sorted subsets, replicate PCRs used 200 to 250 ng DNA, or about 30,000 T cell genomes. Profiled with immunoSEQ multiplex PCR; TCRdb holds only in-frame clones, not every one. The data contain about 2.1 million clones, about 94% of them singletons. Naive CD8 cells were CD45RO-negative, positively selected for CCR7, excluding terminally differentiated effector memory CD45RA+ cells. Donors had no recently reported acute infections or vaccinations and were HIV-negative. The V and J ends lost 6 bases and 5 bases, in that order; junction bases with no gene match: 7. Per the germline V gene, CDR1 is MRHNA and CDR2 is SNTAGT. The CDR3 has 16 residues.

The genes are TRBV6-4 and TRBJ2-1; 13 nucleotides agree with TRBD2. Source material: naive CD8+ T cells from PBMCs. The TCR comes from a man aged 18 to 30 in good health. Some clones in this sample may be carry-over from other donors' samples. The CDR3 reads CASSRLAGGGNNEQFF. The CDR3, as DNA: TGTGCCAGCAGCCGACTAGCGGGAGGAGGTAACAATGAGCAGTTCTTC.